This T cell receptor beta chain was profiled in a study of cytomegalovirus exposure and HLA in healthy donors. Study context: For the 300 to 450 genotyped donors, more than 65% fell within the Caucasian-associated ancestry cluster.

Healthy bone marrow donors made up the donors. It was with 60 Vbeta and 13 Jbeta primers that the PCR ran. The assay was immunoSEQ multiplex PCR, and TCRdb's table has in-frame clones only and misses some. Of about 99,000 clones listed, roughly 66% are singletons. The CDR3 loop spans 13 amino acids. With 8 bases removed from V and 6 bases from J, the gap between germline ends came to 14 bases. Germline V lookup: CDR1 SNHLY, CDR2 FYNNEI. The receptor was isolated from a woman in her forties or fifties in good health and CMV-seronegative. The rearrangement links TRBV2 to TRBJ1-5, with D possibly being TRBD1 (5 bases). The sample consisted of PBMCs. The CDR3 region is CASGVGRAQPQHF. CDR3 nucleotides: TGTGCCAGCGGGGTAGGCAGGGCTCAGCCCCAGCATTTT.